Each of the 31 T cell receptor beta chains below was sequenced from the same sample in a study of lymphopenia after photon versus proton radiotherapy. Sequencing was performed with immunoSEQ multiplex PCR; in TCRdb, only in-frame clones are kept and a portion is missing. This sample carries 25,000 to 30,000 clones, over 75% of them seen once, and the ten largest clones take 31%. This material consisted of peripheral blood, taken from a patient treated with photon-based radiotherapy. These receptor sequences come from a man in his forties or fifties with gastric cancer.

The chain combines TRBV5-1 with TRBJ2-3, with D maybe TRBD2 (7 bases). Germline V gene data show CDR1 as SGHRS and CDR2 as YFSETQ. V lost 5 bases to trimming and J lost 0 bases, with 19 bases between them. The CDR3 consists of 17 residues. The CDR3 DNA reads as TGCGCCAGCAGTTACCTCGGGGGGCTATATAGCACAGATACGCAGTATTTT. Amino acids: CASSYLGGLYSTDTQYF.

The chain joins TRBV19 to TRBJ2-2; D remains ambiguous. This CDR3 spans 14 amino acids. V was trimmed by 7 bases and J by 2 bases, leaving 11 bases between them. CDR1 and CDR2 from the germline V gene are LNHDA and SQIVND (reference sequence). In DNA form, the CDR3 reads TGTGCCAGTAACTCCCTGATAAACACCGGGGAGCTGTTTTTT. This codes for CASNSLINTGELFF.

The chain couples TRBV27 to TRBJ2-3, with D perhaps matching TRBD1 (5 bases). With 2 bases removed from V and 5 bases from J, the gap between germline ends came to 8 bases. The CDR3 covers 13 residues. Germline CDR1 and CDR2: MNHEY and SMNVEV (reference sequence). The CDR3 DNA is TGTGCCAGCAGTTTACGAACAGGAGATACGCAGTATTTT. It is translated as CASSLRTGDTQYF.

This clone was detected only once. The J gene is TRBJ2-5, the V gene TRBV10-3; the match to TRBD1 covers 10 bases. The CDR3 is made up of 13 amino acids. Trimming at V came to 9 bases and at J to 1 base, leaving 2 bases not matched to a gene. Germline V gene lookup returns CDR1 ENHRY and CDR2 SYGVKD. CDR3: CAIRDRGQETQYF. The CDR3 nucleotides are TGTGCCATAAGGGACAGGGGCCAAGAGACCCAGTACTTC.

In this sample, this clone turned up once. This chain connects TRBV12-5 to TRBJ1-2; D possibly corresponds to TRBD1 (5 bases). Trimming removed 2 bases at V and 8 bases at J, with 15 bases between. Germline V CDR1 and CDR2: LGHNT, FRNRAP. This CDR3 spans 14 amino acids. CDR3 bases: TGTGCTAGTGGTTTGTTGGGGCCCCGCTCAGGCTACACCTTC. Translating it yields CASGLLGPRSGYTF.

CDR3 residues: CASSLADRANYEQYF. CDR3 coding DNA: TGTGCCAGCAGCTTGGCGGACAGGGCCAACTACGAGCAGTACTTC. The rearrangement links TRBV5-6 to TRBJ2-7, with 8 bases lining up with TRBD1. J gave up 3 bases and V 0 bases, and 5 bases lay outside the gene matches. The CDR3 loop spans 15 amino acids. Germline V gives CDR1 SGHDT, CDR2 YYEEEE.

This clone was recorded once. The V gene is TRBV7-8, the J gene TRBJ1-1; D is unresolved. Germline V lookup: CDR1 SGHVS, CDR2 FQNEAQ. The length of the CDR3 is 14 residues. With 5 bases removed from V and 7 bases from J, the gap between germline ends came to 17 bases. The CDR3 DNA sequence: TGTGCCAGCAGCCCGCGGGGAGGTACACTTGAAGCTTTCTTT. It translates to CASSPRGGTLEAFF.

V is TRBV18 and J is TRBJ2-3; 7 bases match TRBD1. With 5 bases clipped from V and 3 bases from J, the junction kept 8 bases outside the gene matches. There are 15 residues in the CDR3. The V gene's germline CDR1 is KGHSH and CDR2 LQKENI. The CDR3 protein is CASSYDRVGTDTQYF. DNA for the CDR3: TGTGCCAGCTCATACGACAGGGTTGGGACAGATACGCAGTATTTT.

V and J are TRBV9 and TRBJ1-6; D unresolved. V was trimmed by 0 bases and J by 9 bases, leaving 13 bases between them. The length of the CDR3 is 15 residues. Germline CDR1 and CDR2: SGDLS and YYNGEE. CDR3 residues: CASSVAASGASPLHF. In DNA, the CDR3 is TGTGCCAGCAGCGTAGCCGCTTCGGGTGCTTCACCCCTCCACTTT.

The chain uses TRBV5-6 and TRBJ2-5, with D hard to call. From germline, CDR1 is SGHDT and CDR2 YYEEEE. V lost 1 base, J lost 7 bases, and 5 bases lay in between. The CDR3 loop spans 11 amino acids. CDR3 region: CASSLMGTQYF. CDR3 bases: TGTGCCAGCAGCTTGATGGGGACCCAGTACTTC.

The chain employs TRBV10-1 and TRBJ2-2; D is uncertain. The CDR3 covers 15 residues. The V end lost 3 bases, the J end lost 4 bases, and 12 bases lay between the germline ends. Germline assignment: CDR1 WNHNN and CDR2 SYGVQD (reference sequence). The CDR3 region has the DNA TGCGCCAGCAGTGAAAGGGTAGTAGGCACCGGGGAGCTGTTTTTT. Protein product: CASSERVVGTGELFF.

The CDR3 region is CASSDGWEQYF. Written as DNA, the CDR3 is TGTGCCAGCAGCGACGGTTGGGAGCAGTACTTC. This chain connects TRBV7-2 to TRBJ2-7; D is unclear. Germline CDR1 SGHTA, CDR2 FQGNSA. V was cut by 5 bases and J by 7 bases, with 9 bases left in between. CDR3 length: 11 amino acids.

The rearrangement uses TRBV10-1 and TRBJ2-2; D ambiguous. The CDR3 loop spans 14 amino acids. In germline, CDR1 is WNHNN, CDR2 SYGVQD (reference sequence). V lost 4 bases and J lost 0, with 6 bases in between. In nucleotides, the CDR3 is TGCGCCAGCAGTGTTAGTTCGAACACCGGGGAGCTGTTTTTT. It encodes CASSVSSNTGELFF.

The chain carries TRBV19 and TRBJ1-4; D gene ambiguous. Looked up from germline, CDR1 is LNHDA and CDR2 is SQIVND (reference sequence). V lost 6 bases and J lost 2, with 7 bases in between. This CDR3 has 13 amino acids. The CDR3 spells CASRTATNEKLFF. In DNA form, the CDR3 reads TGTGCCAGTAGGACGGCGACTAATGAAAAACTGTTTTTT.

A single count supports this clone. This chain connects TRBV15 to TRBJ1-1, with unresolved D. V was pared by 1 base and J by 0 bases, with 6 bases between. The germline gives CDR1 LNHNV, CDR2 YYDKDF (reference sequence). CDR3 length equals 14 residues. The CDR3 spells CATSRALLNTEAFF. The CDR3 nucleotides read TGTGCCACCAGCAGAGCGCTACTGAACACTGAAGCTTTCTTT.

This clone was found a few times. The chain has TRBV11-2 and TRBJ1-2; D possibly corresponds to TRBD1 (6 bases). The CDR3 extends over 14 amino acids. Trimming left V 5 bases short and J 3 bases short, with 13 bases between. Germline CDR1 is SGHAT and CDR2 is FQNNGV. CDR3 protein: CASSPRTDYYGYTF. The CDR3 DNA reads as TGTGCCAGCAGCCCGAGGACAGATTACTATGGCTACACCTTC.

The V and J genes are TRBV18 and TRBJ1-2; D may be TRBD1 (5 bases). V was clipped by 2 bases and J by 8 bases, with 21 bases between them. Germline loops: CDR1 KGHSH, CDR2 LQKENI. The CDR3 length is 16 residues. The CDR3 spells CASSPIPGTPQAGYTF. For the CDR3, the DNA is TGTGCCAGCTCACCAATTCCGGGGACCCCTCAGGCCGGCTACACCTTC.

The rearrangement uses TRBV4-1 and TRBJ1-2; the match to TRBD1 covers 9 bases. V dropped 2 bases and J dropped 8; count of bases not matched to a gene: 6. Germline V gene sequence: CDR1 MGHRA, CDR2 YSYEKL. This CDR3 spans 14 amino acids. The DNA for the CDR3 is TGCGCCAGCAGCCAACAAGGACAGGGGACCGGCTACACCTTC. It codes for CASSQQGQGTGYTF.

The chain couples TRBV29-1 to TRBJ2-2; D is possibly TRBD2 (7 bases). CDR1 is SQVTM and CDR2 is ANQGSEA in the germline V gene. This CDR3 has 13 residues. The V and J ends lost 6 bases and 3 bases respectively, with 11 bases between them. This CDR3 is CSVGGQDTGELFF. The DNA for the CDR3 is TGCAGCGTCGGGGGGCAAGACACCGGGGAGCTGTTTTTT.

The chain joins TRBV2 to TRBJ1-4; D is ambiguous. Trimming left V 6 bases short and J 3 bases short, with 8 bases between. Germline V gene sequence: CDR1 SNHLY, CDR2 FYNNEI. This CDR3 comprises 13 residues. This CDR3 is CASSREPNEKLFF. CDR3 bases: TGTGCCAGCAGCCGGGAGCCTAATGAAAAACTGTTTTTT.

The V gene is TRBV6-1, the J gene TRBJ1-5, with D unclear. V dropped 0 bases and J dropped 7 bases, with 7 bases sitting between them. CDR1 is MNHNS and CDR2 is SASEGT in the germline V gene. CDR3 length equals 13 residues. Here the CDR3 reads CASSEARGQPQHF. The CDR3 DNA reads TGTGCCAGCAGTGAAGCTAGAGGACAGCCCCAGCATTTT.

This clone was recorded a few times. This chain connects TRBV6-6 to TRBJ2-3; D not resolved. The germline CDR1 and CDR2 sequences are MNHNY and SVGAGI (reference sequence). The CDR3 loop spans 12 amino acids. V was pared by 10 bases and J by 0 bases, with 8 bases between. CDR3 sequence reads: CATASSTDTQYF. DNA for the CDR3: TGTGCCACAGCATCTAGCACAGATACGCAGTATTTT.

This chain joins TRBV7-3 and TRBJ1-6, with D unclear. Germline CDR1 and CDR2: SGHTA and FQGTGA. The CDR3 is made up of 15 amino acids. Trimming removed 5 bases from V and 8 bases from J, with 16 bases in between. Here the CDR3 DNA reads TGTGCCAGCAGCGCCCACAGCGCTCGGGATTCACCCCTCCACTTT. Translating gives CASSAHSARDSPLHF.

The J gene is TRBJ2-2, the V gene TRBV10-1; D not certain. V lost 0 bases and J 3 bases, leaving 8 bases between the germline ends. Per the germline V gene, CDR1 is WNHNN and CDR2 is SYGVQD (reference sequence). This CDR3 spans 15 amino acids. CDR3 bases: TGCGCCAGCAGTGAGTCGAAAAGGCACACCGGGGAGCTGTTTTTT. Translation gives CASSESKRHTGELFF.

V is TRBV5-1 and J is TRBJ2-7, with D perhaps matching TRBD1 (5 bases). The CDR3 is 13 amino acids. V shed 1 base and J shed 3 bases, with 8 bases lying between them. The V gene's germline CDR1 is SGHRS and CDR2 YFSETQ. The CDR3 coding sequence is TGCGCCAGCAGCTTGAACAGGCGCTACGAGCAGTACTTC. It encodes CASSLNRRYEQYF.

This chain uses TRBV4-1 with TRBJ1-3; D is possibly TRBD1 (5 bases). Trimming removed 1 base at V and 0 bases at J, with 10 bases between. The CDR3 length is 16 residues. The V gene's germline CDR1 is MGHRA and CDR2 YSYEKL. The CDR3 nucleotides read TGCGCCAGCAGCCAAGGGGGCAGGAACTCTGGAAACACCATATATTTT. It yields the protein CASSQGGRNSGNTIYF.

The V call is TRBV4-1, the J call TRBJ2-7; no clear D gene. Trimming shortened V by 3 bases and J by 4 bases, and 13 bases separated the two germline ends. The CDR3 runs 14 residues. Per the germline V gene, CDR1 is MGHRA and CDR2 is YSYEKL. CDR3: CASSHTVGSYEQYF. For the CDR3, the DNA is TGCGCCAGCAGCCACACCGTCGGATCTTACGAGCAGTACTTC.

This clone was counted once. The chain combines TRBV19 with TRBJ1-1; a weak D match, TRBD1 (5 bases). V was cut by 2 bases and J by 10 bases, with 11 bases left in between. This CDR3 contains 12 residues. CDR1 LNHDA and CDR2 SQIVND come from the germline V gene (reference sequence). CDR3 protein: CASSIRAGIAFF. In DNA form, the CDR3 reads TGTGCCAGTAGTATACGGGCAGGGATAGCTTTCTTT.

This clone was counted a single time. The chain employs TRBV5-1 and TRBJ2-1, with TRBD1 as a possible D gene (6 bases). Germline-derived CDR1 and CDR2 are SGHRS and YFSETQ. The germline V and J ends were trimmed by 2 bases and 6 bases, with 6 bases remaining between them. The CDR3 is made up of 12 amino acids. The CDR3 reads CASSLQGNEQFF. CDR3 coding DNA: TGCGCCAGCAGCTTACAGGGCAATGAGCAGTTCTTC.

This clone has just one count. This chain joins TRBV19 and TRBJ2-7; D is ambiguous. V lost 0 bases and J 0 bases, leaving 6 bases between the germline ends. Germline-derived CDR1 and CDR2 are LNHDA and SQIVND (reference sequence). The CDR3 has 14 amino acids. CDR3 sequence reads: CASSIDLASYEQYF. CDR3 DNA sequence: TGTGCCAGTAGTATAGATTTAGCCTCCTACGAGCAGTACTTC. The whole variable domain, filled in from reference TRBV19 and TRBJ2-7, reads DGGITQSPKYLFRKEGQNVTLSCEQNLNHDAMYWYRQDPGQGLRLIYYSQIVNDFQKGDIAEGYSVSREKKESFPLTVTSAQKNPTAFYLCASSIDLASYEQYFGPGTRLTVT.

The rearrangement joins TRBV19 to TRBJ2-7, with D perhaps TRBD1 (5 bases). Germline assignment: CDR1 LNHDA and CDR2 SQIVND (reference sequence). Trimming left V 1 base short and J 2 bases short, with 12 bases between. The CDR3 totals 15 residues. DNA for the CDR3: TGTGCCAGTAGTATAGCAGGGAACAGCGCCTACGAGCAGTACTTC. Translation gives CASSIAGNSAYEQYF.